This TCR beta chain was recovered during a study of Graves' ophthalmopathy and Graves' hyperthyroidism. RNA transcripts were the source from which TCR beta CDR3 regions were amplified. First-round RT-PCR employed HTBI primers, with a second-round multiplex PCR after it. Each CDR3 protein is one row after TCRdb ran MiXCR on the multiplex PCR reads. This table has 600,000 to 950,000 distinct CDR3 sequences, 35% to 50% appearing once. The V gene lost 0 bases and the J gene lost 5 bases, with 7 bases spanning the gap. From germline, CDR1 is DFQATT and CDR2 SNEGSKA (reference sequence). The CDR3 length is 12 residues.

The sequenced sample was peripheral blood. The TCR comes from an adult man with Graves' ophthalmopathy. The chain has TRBV20-1 and TRBJ2-5, with D unclear. The CDR3 protein is CSAREGSETQYF. CDR3 bases: TGCAGTGCTAGAGAAGGCTCCGAGACCCAGTACTTC.